A selection of T cell receptor beta chains follows, all from one sample in a study of CD8+ T cells in alopecia areata. Clones were read by immunoSEQ multiplex PCR, and TCRdb kept only the in-frame ones, dropping some. The sample includes 110,000 to 150,000 clones, 50% to 65% of them seen just once. Sequencing used CD8+ T cells sorted from blood, obtained at week 4, from a patient treated with tofacitinib. The receptors come from a human donor with alopecia areata. Each CDR3 is given without its conserved first and last residue. The D gene is left open where the match is weak.

j_gene	d_gene	v_gene	CDR3aa
TRBJ2-7	NA	TRBV27	ASSLRGPYEQY
TRBJ1-1	TRBD1	TRBV10-3	AISGPGQRNTEAF
TRBJ2-5	NA	TRBV13	ASSPDGIQETQY
TRBJ1-2	NA	TRBV14	ASSARVTGYGYT
TRBJ1-2	NA	TRBV9	ASSPPRRLDYGYT
TRBJ2-7	TRBD1	TRBV18	ASSLLGTDYEQY
TRBJ2-7	TRBD1	TRBV29-1	SVDDPLGTGGYEQY
TRBJ2-1	TRBD1	TRBV5-6	ASSFGTGYNEQF
TRBJ2-7	TRBD2	TRBV6-5	ASSTWGGEQY
TRBJ1-1	NA	TRBV4-1	ASSVQGPLTEAF
TRBJ2-7	NA	TRBV12-5	ASGLTYEQY
TRBJ1-1	NA	TRBV27	ASSQTVVNTEAF
TRBJ1-4	NA	TRBV4-1	ASSQEATARDEKLF
TRBJ1-2	NA	TRBV13	ASSLGSGTLIGYGYT
TRBJ2-7	NA	TRBV5-6	ASSHRDGTYEQY
TRBJ2-7	TRBD1	TRBV27	ASSLKGGSLHEQY
TRBJ1-2	NA	TRBV7-9	ASSLGLGDAKYGYT
TRBJ2-3	NA	TRBV6-5	ASLAGEVDTQY
TRBJ1-1	NA	TRBV11-2	ASTRGNTEAF
TRBJ2-5	TRBD1	TRBV18	ASSPGQGKETQY
TRBJ1-1	NA	TRBV27	ASKLPNTEAF
TRBJ2-7	NA	TRBV4-3	ASSQGISPSPYEQY
TRBJ2-5	NA	TRBV7-8	ASSLAKRLETQY
TRBJ2-3	NA	TRBV2	ASTTLLADTQY
TRBJ2-7	NA	TRBV30	AWSVVGSEQY
TRBJ2-2	NA	TRBV5-6	ASSLMNTGELF
TRBJ1-2	NA	TRBV30	AWSAIDMSLGYT
TRBJ2-1	NA	TRBV12-5	ASGLVGAGNEQF
TRBJ1-5	TRBD1	TRBV4-1	ASSQAGQGNQPQH
TRBJ2-4	NA	TRBV2	ASSEAGLGSPKNIQY
TRBJ2-3	NA	TRBV11-2	ASSLVRERDTQY
TRBJ2-5	NA	TRBV30	AWSVEDRAWETQY
TRBJ1-2	TRBD1	TRBV29-1	SVEVRQGGPGYGYT
TRBJ2-1	NA	TRBV11-3	ASSLVRGYEQF
TRBJ2-3	NA	TRBV30	AWNRQISTDTQY
TRBJ2-2	NA	TRBV4-1	ASSQDGTTNTGELF
TRBJ2-3	NA	TRBV10-3	ASSYTDTTDTQY
TRBJ2-7	NA	TRBV9	ASSAAEGNEQY
TRBJ2-5	TRBD1	TRBV7-8	ASSSRQGRQETQY